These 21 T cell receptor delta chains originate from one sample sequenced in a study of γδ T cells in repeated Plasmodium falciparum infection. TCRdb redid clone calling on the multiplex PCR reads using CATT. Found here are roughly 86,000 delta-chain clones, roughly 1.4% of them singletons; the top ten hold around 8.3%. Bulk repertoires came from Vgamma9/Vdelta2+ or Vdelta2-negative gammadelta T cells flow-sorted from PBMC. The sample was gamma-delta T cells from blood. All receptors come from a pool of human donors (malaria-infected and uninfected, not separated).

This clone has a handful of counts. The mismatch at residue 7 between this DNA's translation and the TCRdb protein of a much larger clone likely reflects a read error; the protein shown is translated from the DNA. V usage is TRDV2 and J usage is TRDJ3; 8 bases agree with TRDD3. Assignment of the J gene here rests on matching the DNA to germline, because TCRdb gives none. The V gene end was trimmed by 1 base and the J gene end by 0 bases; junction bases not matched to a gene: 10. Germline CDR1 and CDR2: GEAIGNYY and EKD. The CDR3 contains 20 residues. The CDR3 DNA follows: TGTGCCTGTGACACATCTATTGGGGGATTATACTCCTGGGACACCCGACAGATGTTTTTC. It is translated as CACDTSIGGLYSWDTRQMFF.

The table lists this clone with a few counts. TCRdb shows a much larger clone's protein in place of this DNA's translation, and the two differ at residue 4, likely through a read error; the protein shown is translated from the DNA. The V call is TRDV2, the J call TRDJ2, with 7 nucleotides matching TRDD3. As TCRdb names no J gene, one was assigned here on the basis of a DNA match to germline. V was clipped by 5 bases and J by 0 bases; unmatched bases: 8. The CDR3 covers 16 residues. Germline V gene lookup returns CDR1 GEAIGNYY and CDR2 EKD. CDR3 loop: CACGGVGDSLTAQLFF. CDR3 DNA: TGTGCCTGTGGCGGAGTGGGGGACTCTTTGACAGCACAACTCTTCTTT.

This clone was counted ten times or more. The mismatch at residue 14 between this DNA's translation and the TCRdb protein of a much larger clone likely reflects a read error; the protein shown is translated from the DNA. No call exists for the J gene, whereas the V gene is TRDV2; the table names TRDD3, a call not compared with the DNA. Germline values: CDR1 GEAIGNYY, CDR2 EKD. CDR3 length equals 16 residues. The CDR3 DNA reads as TGTGCCTGTGACATAATTGGGGTGGGAGAGACAGCACAACCCTTCTTT. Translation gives CACDIIGVGETAQPFF.

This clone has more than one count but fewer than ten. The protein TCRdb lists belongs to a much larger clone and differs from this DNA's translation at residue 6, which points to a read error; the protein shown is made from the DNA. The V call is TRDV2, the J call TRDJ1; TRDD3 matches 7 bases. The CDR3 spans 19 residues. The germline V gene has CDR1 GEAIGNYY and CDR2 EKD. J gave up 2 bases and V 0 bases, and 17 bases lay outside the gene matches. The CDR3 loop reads CACDTGGDPPRRRTDKLIF. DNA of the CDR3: TGTGCCTGTGACACCGGGGGGGATCCCCCTCGGAGGAGGACCGATAAACTCATCTTT.

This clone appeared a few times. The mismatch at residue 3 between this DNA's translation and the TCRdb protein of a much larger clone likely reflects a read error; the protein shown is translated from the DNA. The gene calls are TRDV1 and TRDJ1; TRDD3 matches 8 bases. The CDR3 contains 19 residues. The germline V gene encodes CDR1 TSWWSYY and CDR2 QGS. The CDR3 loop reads CARGEHYVSGDIDTDKLIF. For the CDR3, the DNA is TGTGCTCGTGGGGAACATTACGTCTCGGGGGATATTGATACCGATAAACTCATCTTT.

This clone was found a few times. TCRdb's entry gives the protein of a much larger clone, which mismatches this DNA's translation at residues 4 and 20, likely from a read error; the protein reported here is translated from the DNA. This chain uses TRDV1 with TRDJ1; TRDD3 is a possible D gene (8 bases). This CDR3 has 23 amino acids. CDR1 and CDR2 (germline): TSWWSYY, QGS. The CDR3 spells CALWELQDFLLTYWGVYTDRLIF. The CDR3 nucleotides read TGTGCTCTTTGGGAACTTCAGGATTTCCTACTAACGTACTGGGGGGTGTACACCGATAGACTCATCTTT.

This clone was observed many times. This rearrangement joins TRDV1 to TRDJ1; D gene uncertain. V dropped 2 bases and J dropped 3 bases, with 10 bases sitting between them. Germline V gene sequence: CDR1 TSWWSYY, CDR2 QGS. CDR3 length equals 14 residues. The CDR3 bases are TGTGCTCTTGGGGAAGGGTCGTTGGCCGATAAACTCATCTTT. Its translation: CALGEGSLADKLIF.

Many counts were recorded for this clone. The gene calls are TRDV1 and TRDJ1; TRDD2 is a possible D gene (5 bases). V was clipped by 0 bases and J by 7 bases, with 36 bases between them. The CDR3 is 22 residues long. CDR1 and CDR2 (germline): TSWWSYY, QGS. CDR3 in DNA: TGTGCTCTTGGGGAACTAAGGCCTCCCTTTTCCCTACACAAATCTTGGCCAGGTAAACTCATCTTT. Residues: CALGELRPPFSLHKSWPGKLIF.

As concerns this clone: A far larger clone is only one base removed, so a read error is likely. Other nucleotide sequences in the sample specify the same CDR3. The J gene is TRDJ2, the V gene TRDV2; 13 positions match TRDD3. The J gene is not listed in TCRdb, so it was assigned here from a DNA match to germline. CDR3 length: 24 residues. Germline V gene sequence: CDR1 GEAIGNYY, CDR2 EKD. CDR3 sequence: CACDTGFVTGGYANWIFLTAQLFF. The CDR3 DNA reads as TGTGCCTGTGACACCGGATTCGTTACTGGGGGATACGCGAATTGGATTTTTTTGACAGCGCAACTCTTCTTT.

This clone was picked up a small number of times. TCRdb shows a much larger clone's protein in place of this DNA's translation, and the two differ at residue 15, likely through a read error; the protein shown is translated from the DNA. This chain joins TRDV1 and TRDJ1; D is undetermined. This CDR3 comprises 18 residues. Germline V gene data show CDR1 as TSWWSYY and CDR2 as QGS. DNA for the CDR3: TGTGCTCTTGGGGAAGGGGTTGGACTCCCCCTTACGACCGATAGACTCATCTTT. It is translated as CALGEGVGLPLTTDRLIF.

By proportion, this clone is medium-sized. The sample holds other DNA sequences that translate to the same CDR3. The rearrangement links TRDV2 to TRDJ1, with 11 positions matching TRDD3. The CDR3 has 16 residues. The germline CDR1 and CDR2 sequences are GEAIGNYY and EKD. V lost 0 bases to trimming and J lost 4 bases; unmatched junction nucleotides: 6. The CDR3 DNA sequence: TGTGCCTGTGACACCGACTGGGGGATAAACGGCGATAAACTCATCTTT. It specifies CACDTDWGINGDKLIF.

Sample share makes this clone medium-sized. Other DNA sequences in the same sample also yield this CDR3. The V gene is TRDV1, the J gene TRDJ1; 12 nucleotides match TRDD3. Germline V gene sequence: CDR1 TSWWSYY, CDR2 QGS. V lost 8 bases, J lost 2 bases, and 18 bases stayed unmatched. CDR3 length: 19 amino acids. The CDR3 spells CALLFLRWTGGYSTDKLIF. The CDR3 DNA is TGTGCTCTTCTCTTCCTACGATGGACTGGGGGATACTCTACCGATAAACTCATCTTT.

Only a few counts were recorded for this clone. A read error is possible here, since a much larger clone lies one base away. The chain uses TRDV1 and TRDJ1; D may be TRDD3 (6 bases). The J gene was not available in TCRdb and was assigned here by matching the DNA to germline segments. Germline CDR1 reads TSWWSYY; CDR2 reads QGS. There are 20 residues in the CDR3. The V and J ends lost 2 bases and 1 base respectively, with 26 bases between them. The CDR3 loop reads CALGEGVASSLTGRTDKLIF. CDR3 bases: TGTGCTCTTGGGGAAGGCGTAGCCTCCTCTCTTACTGGGCGCACCGATAAACTCATCTTT.

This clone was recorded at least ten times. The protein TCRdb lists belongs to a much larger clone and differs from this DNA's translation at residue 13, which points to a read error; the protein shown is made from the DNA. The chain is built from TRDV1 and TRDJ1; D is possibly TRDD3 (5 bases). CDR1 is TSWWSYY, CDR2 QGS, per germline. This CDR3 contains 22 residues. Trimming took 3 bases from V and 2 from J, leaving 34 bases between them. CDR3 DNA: TGTGCTCTTGGGGACCATCACTACTTCTTTCACTGGACCGCCCTCCGTACCGATAAACTCATCTTT. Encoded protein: CALGDHHYFFHWTALRTDKLIF.

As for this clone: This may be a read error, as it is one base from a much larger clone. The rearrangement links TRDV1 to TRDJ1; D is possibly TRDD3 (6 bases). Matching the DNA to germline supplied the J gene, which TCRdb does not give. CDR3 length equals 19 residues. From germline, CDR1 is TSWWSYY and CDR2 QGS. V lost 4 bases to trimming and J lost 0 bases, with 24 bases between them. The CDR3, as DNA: TGTGCTCTTGGGGTCTACAATCGGAGGATACCAGGTTACACCGATAAACTCATCTTT. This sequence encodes CALGVYNRRIPGYTDKLIF.

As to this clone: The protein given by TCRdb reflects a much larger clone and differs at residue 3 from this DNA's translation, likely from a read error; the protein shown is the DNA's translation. The CDR3 DNA sequence: TGTGCTCCTGGGGATCCTTCCTACACGAGGCTCAGGTACACCGATAAACTCATCTTT. Its translation is CAPGDPSYTRLRYTDKLIF. The chain joins TRDV1 to TRDJ1, with 9 bases fitting TRDD2. The germline gives CDR1 TSWWSYY, CDR2 QGS. This CDR3 comprises 19 residues.

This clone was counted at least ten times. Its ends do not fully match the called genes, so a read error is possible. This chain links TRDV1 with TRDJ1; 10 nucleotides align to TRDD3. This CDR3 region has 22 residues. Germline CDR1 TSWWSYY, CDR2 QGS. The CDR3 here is CAPGEGSVSLLQVLGDTDKLIF. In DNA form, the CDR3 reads TGTGCTCCTGGGGAGGGCTCTGTTTCCCTACTTCAGGTACTGGGGGATACCGATAAACTCATCTTT.

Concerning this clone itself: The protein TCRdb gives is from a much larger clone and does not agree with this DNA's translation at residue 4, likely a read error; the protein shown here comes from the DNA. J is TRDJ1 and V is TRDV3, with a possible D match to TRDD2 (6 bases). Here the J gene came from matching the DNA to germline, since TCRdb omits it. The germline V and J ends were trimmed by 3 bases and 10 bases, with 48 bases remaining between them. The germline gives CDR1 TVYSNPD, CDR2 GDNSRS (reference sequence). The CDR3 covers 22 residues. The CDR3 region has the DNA TGTGCCTTCGATCACCTTCTTCCTTCGTCGCTACTCTCAAATATCGGAGGTTGGAGACTCATCTTT. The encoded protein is CAFDHLLPSSLLSNIGGWRLIF.

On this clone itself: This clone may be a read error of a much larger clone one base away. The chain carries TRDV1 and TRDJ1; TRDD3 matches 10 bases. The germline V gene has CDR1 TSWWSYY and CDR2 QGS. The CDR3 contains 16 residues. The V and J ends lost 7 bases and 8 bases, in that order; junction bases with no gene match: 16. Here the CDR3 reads CALAPSPRTGGWKLIF. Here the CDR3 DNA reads TGTGCTCTTGCCCCTTCTCCGCGTACTGGGGGATGGAAACTCATCTTT.

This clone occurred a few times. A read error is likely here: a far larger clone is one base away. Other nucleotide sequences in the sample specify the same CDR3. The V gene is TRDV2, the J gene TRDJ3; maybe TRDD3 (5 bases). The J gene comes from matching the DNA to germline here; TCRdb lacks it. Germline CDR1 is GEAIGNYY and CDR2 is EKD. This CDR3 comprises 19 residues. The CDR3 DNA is TGTGCCTGCGACACCGCGGGGGGCCCAAGCTCCTGGGACACCCGACAGATGTTTTTC. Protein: CACDTAGGPSSWDTRQMFF.

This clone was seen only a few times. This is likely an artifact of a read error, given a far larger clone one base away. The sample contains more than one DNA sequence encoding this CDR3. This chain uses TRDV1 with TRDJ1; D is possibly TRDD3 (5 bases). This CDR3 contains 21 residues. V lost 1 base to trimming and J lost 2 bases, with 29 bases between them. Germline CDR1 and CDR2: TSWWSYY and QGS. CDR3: CALGEPQRHSERVYATDKLIF. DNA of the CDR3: TGTGCTCTTGGGGAACCCCAAAGACATTCCGAGAGGGTATACGCTACCGATAAACTCATCTTT.